Listed below are T cell receptor beta chains from one sample, sequenced in a study of cytomegalovirus exposure and HLA in healthy donors. Repertoires were generated with immunoSEQ multiplex PCR, while TCRdb's copy carries only in-frame clones and drops some. The table includes 150,000 or so clones, roughly 79% detected once. Sequencing used PBMCs. These receptors were taken from a man aged 40-55 years in good health and CMV-seronegative. Each CDR3 is given with its conserved first and last residue. A D gene is named only where the DNA matches it firmly. Clone size appears in some rows only: once, few, many, or a class for an expanded clone.

d_call clone_size j_call v_call cdr3_nt cdr3_aa
NA NA TRBJ2-1 TRBV27 TGTGCCAGCAGCCCCCCCCTAGCAGTGAACAATGAGCAGTTCTTC CASSPPLAVNNEQFF
NA few TRBJ1-6 TRBV5-1 TGCGCCAGCAGTGTTAGACCAGGGGAGTATTCACCCCTCCACTTT CASSVRPGEYSPLHF
NA NA TRBJ2-7 TRBV4-1 TGCGCCAGCAGCCAGTCAAGAGACTTCTCCTACGAGCAGTACTTC CASSQSRDFSYEQYF
NA NA TRBJ2-3 TRBV5-8 TGTGCCAGCAGCTTGGCCTTCAGCAGGCGGGCCACAGATACGCAGTATTTT CASSLAFSRRATDTQYF
NA NA TRBJ1-2 TRBV30 TGTGCCTGGAGTACTGGGCTCTATGGCTACACCTTC CAWSTGLYGYTF
NA few TRBJ2-6 TRBV7-9 TGTTCCAGCAGCTTTCCTCCCCTAAGCTCTGGGGCCAACGTCCTGACTTTC CSSSFPPLSSGANVLTF
NA NA TRBJ1-1 TRBV7-8 TGTGCCAGCAGCTTAGTTAATCCAGGGCGAAACACTGAAGCTTTCTTT CASSLVNPGRNTEAFF
NA NA TRBJ1-3 TRBV4-1 TGCGCCAGCAGCTCCCCGACAGTCCAGCGAAACACCATATATTTT CASSSPTVQRNTIYF
TRBD2 once TRBJ2-1 TRBV20-1 TGCAGTGCGGATAACGGGAGGGAGCCGTTCTTC CSADNGREPFF
NA NA TRBJ2-5 TRBV5-4 TGTGCCAGCAGCTTGGCCGGCGGGAAAGGGCAGTACTTC CASSLAGGKGQYF
NA once TRBJ1-6 TRBV27 TGTGCCAGCAGTTTAAGTAGCTCCTATAATTCACCCCTCCACTTT CASSLSSSYNSPLHF
NA medium-sized TRBJ1-1 TRBV18 TGTGCCAGCTCACCTGACAGCGAGACTTTCATGAACACTGAAGCTTTCTTT CASSPDSETFMNTEAFF
NA NA TRBJ1-4 TRBV28 TGTGCCAGCAGTCCTCGGAGGCATGAAAAACTGTTTTTT CASSPRRHEKLFF
TRBD2 NA TRBJ2-3 TRBV4-1 TGCGCCAGCAGCCAGGAGCTAGCGGGTCTCACAGATACGCAGTATTTT CASSQELAGLTDTQYF
TRBD1 NA TRBJ2-7 TRBV18 TGTGCCAGCTCTGAAGGGGGCAACGGCGAGCAGTACTTC CASSEGGNGEQYF
NA NA TRBJ2-3 TRBV11-2 TGTGCCAGCAGATCGGGGAACACAGATACGCAGTATTTT CASRSGNTDTQYF
NA NA TRBJ1-3 TRBV30 TGTGCCTGGAATTTTGAGCTCTCTGGAAACACCATATATTTT CAWNFELSGNTIYF
TRBD1 NA TRBJ2-1 TRBV18 TGTGCCAGCTCACCCGTTGCGGGACAGGGGTACAATGAGCAGTTCTTC CASSPVAGQGYNEQFF
TRBD2 once TRBJ2-7 TRBV28 TGTGCCAGCAGTTTAAAGGTGGGACTAGGCACCTACGAGCAGTACTTC CASSLKVGLGTYEQYF
NA NA TRBJ1-2 TRBV7-9 TGTGCCAGCAGCCCAGGCGGGGCCGGGAACACCTTC CASSPGGAGNTF
TRBD1 NA TRBJ1-2 TRBV30 TGTGCCTGGAGTTCGACAGGGGGCCGTAACTATGGCTACACCTTC CAWSSTGGRNYGYTF
NA NA TRBJ1-2 TRBV2 TGTGCCGGACATTCAGGGCCCACAAACGGTAACTATGGCTACACCTTC CAGHSGPTNGNYGYTF
TRBD2 NA TRBJ2-5 TRBV5-1 TGCGCCAGCAGCATAGGACTAGCGGGAGAAGAGACCCAGTACTTC CASSIGLAGEETQYF
NA NA TRBJ2-7 TRBV9 TGTGCCAGCAGCCCCCGGCCACTAGCAGGAGACGAGCAGTACTTC CASSPRPLAGDEQYF
TRBD2 NA TRBJ2-3 TRBV27 TGTGCCAGCAAGGAAGCGGGAGCGTTCTTGGCGGATACGCAGTATTTT CASKEAGAFLADTQYF
NA NA TRBJ2-2 TRBV25-1 TGTGCCACCAAGAGGACCGGGGAGCTGTTTTTT CATKRTGELFF